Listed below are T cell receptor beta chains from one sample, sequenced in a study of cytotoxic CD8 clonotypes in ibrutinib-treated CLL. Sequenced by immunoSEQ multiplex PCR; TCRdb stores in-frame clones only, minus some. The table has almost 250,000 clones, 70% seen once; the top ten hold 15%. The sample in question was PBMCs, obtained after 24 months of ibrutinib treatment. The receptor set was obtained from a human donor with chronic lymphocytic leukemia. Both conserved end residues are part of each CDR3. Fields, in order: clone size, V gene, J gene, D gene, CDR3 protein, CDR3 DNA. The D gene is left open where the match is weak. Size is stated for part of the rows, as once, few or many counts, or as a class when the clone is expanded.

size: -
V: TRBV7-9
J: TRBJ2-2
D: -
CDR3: CASSFSGGNTGELFF
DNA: TGTGCCAGCAGCTTTTCAGGAGGCAACACCGGGGAGCTGTTTTTT

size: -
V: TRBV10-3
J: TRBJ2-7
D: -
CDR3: CAIRSVYEQYF
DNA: TGTGCCATCAGGTCAGTTTACGAGCAGTACTTC

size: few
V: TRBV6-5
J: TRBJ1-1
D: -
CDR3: CASSNRETEAFF
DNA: TGTGCCAGCAGTAACCGTGAGACTGAAGCTTTCTTT

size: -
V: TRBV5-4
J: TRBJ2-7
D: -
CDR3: CASSLWAQSYEQYF
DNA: TGTGCCAGCAGCTTGTGGGCACAGTCCTACGAGCAGTACTTC

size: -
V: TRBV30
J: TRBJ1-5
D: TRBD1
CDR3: CARSQGGNQPQHF
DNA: TGTGCCAGATCCCAGGGGGGCAATCAGCCCCAGCATTTT

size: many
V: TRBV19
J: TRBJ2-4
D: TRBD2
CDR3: CASSLPRGGLAKNIQYF
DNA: TGTGCCAGTAGTCTCCCCCGGGGGGGTTTAGCCAAAAACATTCAGTACTTC

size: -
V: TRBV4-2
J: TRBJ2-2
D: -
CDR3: CASTPRASLNTGELFF
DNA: TGTGCCAGCACCCCCAGGGCTAGCCTTAACACCGGGGAGCTGTTTTTT

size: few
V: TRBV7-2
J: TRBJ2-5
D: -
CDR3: CASSISPGLLGETQYF
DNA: TGTGCCAGCAGCATCTCTCCGGGACTGTTGGGGGAGACCCAGTACTTC

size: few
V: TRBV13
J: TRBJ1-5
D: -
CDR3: CASSLAGDGQPQHF
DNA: TGTGCCAGCAGCTTAGCCGGAGACGGTCAGCCCCAGCATTTT

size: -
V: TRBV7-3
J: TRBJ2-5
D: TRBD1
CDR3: CASSLMGQQETQYF
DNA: TGTGCCAGCAGCTTAATGGGACAGCAAGAGACCCAGTACTTC

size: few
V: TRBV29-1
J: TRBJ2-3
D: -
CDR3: CSVSRGATDTQYF
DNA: TGCAGCGTATCCAGGGGGGCCACAGATACGCAGTATTTT

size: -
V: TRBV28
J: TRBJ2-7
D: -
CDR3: CASSGGLYEQYF
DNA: TGTGCCAGCAGTGGCGGGCTATACGAGCAGTACTTC

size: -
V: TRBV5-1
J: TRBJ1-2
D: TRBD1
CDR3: CASSPGTVHGYTF
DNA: TGCGCCAGCAGCCCGGGGACAGTCCATGGCTACACCTTC

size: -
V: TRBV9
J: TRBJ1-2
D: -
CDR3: CASSVGGGTIYGYTF
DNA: TGTGCCAGCAGCGTAGGGGGAGGCACTATCTATGGCTACACCTTC

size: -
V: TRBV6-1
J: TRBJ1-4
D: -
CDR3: CASSDNDRGYEKLFF
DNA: TGTGCCAGCAGTGATAACGACCGCGGCTATGAAAAACTGTTTTTT

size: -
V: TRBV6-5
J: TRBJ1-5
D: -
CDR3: CASSWEINQPQHF
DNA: TGTGCCAGCAGTTGGGAAATAAATCAGCCCCAGCATTTT

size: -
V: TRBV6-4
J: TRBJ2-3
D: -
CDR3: CASSEQGGTDTQYF
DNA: TGTGCCAGCAGTGAACAGGGTGGCACAGATACGCAGTATTTT

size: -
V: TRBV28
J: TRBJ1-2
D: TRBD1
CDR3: CASSLGQETYYGYTF
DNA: TGTGCCAGCAGTCTGGGACAGGAGACGTACTATGGCTACACCTTC

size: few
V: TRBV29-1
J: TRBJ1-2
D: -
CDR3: CSVEDRDRKGEGYTF
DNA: TGCAGCGTTGAAGATCGAGATCGTAAGGGGGAAGGCTACACCTTC

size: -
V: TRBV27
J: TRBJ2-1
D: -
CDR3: CASSRPAGNEQFF
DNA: TGTGCCAGCAGCCGCCCCGCGGGGAATGAGCAGTTCTTC

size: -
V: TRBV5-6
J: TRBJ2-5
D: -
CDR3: CASSRRGPETQYF
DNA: TGTGCCAGCAGCCGTCGGGGTCCAGAGACCCAGTACTTC

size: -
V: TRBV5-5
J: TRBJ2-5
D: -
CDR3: CASSPEGGVGTQYF
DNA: TGTGCCAGCAGCCCCGAGGGGGGCGTGGGGACCCAGTACTTC

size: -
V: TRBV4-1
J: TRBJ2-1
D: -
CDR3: CASSQAGSLPDEQFF
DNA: TGCGCCAGCAGCCAAGCGGGTTCACTCCCCGATGAGCAGTTCTTC

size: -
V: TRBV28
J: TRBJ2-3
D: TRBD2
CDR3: CASSHQSGRSGDTQYF
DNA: TGTGCCAGCAGTCATCAAAGCGGGAGGTCGGGGGATACGCAGTATTTT

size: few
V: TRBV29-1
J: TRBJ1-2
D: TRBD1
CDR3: CSVRQGGYTF
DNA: TGCAGCGTTCGACAGGGAGGCTACACCTTC

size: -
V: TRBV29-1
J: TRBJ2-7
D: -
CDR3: CSVEAGRTYEQYF
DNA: TGCAGCGTTGAGGCCGGGCGGACCTACGAGCAGTACTTC

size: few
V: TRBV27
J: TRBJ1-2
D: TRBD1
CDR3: CASGTLYRGDGYTF
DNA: TGTGCCAGCGGAACTCTTTACAGGGGGGATGGCTACACCTTC

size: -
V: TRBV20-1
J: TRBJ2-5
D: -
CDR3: CSARPSETQYF
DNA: TGCAGTGCTAGGCCCAGCGAGACCCAGTACTTC

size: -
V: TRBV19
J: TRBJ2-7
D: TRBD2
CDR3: CASSSSLAGGPSHYEQYF
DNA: TGTGCCAGTAGCTCCTCGCTAGCGGGAGGGCCGTCCCACTACGAGCAGTACTTC

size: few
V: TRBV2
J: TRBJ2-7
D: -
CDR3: CASSVSYYEQYF
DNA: TGTGCCAGCAGTGTTTCTTACTACGAGCAGTACTTC

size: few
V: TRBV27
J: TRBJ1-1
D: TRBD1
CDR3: CASSGTGGRNTEAFF
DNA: TGTGCCAGCAGCGGGACAGGGGGCCGGAACACTGAAGCTTTCTTT

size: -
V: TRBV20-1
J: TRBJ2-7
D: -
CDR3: CSARGTVEQYF
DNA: TGCAGTGCTAGAGGGACAGTAGAGCAGTACTTC

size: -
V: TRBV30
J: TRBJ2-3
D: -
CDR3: CAWSPSRDTQYF
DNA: TGTGCCTGGAGTCCTAGTAGAGATACGCAGTATTTT

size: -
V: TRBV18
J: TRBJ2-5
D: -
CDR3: CASSPPSIAVEETQYF
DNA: TGTGCCAGCTCACCACCGTCGATAGCGGTAGAAGAGACCCAGTACTTC

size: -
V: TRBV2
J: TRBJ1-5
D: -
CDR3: CASSYGGGDNQPQHF
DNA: TGTGCCAGCAGCTATGGCGGGGGGGATAATCAGCCCCAGCATTTT

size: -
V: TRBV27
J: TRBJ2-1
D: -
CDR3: CASSLIRVSTYNEQFF
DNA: TGTGCCAGCAGTTTAATTCGGGTAAGTACCTACAATGAGCAGTTCTTC

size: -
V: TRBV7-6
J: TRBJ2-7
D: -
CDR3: CASSLEQAYSYEQYF
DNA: TGTGCCAGCAGCTTAGAACAGGCGTACTCCTACGAGCAGTACTTC

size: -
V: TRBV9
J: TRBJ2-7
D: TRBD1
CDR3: CASSVGSGQGPYEQYF
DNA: TGTGCCAGCAGCGTAGGCTCGGGACAGGGACCTTACGAGCAGTACTTC

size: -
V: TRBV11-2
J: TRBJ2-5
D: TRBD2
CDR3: CASSFILAGETQYF
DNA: TGTGCCAGCAGCTTTATTCTAGCGGGAGAGACCCAGTACTTC

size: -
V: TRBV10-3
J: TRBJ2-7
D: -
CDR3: CAISESRTATYEQYF
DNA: TGTGCCATCAGTGAGTCTAGGACAGCGACTTACGAGCAGTACTTC

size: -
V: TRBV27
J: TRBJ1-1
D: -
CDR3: CASSPRGGNTEAFF
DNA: TGTGCCAGCAGTCCCCGGGGAGGGAACACTGAAGCTTTCTTT

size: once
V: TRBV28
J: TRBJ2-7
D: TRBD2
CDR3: CASSLTSGTSYEQYF
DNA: TGTGCCAGCAGTCTAACTAGCGGGACTTCCTACGAGCAGTACTTC

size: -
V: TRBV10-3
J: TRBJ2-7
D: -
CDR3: CAISNSYEQYF
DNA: TGTGCCATCAGTAATTCCTACGAGCAGTACTTC

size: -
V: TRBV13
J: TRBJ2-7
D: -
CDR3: CASSPRVDTYEQYF
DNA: TGTGCCAGCAGCCCAAGAGTGGATACCTACGAGCAGTACTTC

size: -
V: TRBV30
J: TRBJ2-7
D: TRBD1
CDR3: CAWRTGEAEQYF
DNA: TGTGCCTGGAGGACAGGGGAAGCCGAGCAGTACTTC

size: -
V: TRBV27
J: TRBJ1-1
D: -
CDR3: CASSHEGNTEAFF
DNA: TGTGCCAGCAGCCATGAGGGGAACACTGAAGCTTTCTTT

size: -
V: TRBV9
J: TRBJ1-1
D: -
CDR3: CASSVGSGTEAFF
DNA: TGTGCCAGCAGCGTAGGATCGGGGACGGAGGCTTTCTTT

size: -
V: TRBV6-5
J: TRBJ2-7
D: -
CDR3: CASSSGTYEQYF
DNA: TGTGCCAGCAGCTCGGGGACTTACGAGCAGTACTTC

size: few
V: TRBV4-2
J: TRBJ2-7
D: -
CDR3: CASSQDQSYEQYF
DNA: TGTGCCAGCAGCCAAGACCAGTCCTACGAGCAGTACTTC

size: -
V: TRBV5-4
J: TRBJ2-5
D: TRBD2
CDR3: CASSPPTSGRSRETQYF
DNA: TGTGCCAGCAGCCCTCCCACTAGCGGGAGGAGTAGAGAGACCCAGTACTTC